A selection of T cell receptor beta chains follows, all from one sample in a study of shared clonotypes between healthy human individuals. Repertoires were generated with immunoSEQ multiplex PCR, while TCRdb's copy carries only in-frame clones and drops some. Of approximately 590,000 clones in the sample, nearly 97% were seen once. The source material was naive CD8+ T cells sorted from blood. These receptors originate from a woman aged 30 to 39 in good health. Both conserved end residues are part of each CDR3. The order of the fields is D gene, V gene, clone size, J gene, CDR3 protein, CDR3 DNA. D genes are given only for firm matches. Size values are once, few and many counts, or a class for expanded clones, and some rows have none.

NA	TRBV5-1	NA	TRBJ2-5	CASSLVGPRETQYF	TGCGCCAGCAGCTTGGTAGGGCCGAGGGAGACCCAGTACTTC
NA	TRBV2	NA	TRBJ1-3	CASSEGAGTGNTIYF	TGTGCCAGCAGTGAAGGGGCAGGGACTGGAAACACCATATATTTT
NA	TRBV18	NA	TRBJ2-3	CASSPYPGTGVIPDTQYF	TGTGCCAGCTCACCCTATCCGGGGACGGGAGTCATTCCAGATACGCAGTATTTT
NA	TRBV27	NA	TRBJ1-5	CASSLSKILPQHF	TGTGCCAGCAGTTTATCGAAAATTCTTCCCCAGCATTTT
NA	TRBV19	once	TRBJ2-5	CASSVHGGRETQYF	TGTGCCAGTAGCGTACACGGGGGGCGAGAGACCCAGTACTTC
NA	TRBV18	NA	TRBJ2-3	CASSPTTDTQYF	TGTGCCAGCTCACCGACAACTGATACGCAGTATTTT
NA	TRBV9	NA	TRBJ2-1	CASSLDLLSYNEQFF	TGTGCCAGCAGCTTGGACCTCCTCTCCTACAATGAGCAGTTCTTC
TRBD1	TRBV6-4	NA	TRBJ2-6	CASSASYRGRGANVLTF	TGTGCCAGCAGTGCTTCATACAGGGGGCGTGGGGCCAACGTCCTGACTTTC
TRBD2	TRBV19	NA	TRBJ2-5	CASSIGPSGREETQYF	TGTGCCAGTAGTATAGGCCCTAGCGGGAGAGAAGAGACCCAGTACTTC
TRBD1	TRBV9	NA	TRBJ2-5	CASSARDRTFQETQYF	TGTGCCAGCAGCGCTCGGGACAGGACCTTCCAAGAGACCCAGTACTTC
NA	TRBV9	NA	TRBJ1-1	CASSAPKGRNTEAFF	TGTGCCAGCAGCGCGCCGAAGGGGCGGAACACTGAAGCTTTCTTT
TRBD1	TRBV10-3	NA	TRBJ1-2	CATIGQDNYGYTF	TGTGCCACTATAGGACAGGACAACTATGGCTACACCTTC
TRBD1	TRBV7-9	NA	TRBJ2-1	CAGRTGVADEQFF	TGTGCCGGACGGACAGGGGTGGCAGATGAGCAGTTCTTC
TRBD2	TRBV28	NA	TRBJ2-1	CASSSPGLASDNEQFF	TGTGCCAGCAGTTCCCCCGGACTAGCTTCGGACAATGAGCAGTTCTTC
NA	TRBV7-9	NA	TRBJ2-2	CASSLAGAPAHTGELFF	TGTGCCAGCAGCTTAGCTGGGGCGCCGGCTCACACCGGGGAGCTGTTTTTT
TRBD2	TRBV7-8	NA	TRBJ2-7	CASSPGLAGVPYEQYF	TGTGCCAGCAGCCCTGGACTAGCGGGAGTCCCCTACGAGCAGTACTTC
TRBD1	TRBV9	NA	TRBJ1-4	CASSASGQLNEKLFF	TGTGCCAGCAGCGCCTCGGGACAGCTTAATGAAAAACTGTTTTTT
NA	TRBV6-5	NA	TRBJ1-2	CASSLGTSGYTF	TGTGCCAGCAGCCTAGGGACCTCTGGCTACACCTTC
NA	TRBV10-3	NA	TRBJ1-5	CAISDEGAQPQHF	TGTGCCATCAGTGATGAAGGGGCACAGCCCCAGCATTTT
NA	TRBV7-9	NA	TRBJ2-7	CASSYSVGKGNEQYF	TGTGCCAGCAGCTACTCGGTAGGAAAGGGGAACGAGCAGTACTTC
NA	TRBV6-5	NA	TRBJ2-1	CASRVRGSRNEQFF	TGTGCCAGCAGAGTCCGGGGGTCGCGGAATGAGCAGTTCTTC
NA	TRBV29-1	NA	TRBJ2-2	CSVEQLNTGELFF	TGCAGCGTTGAACAATTAAACACCGGGGAGCTGTTTTTT
TRBD1	TRBV7-9	NA	TRBJ2-7	CASILTGEDDEQYF	TGTGCCAGCATCCTGACAGGGGAAGACGACGAGCAGTACTTC
NA	TRBV5-4	NA	TRBJ2-7	CASSSDHEQYF	TGTGCCAGCAGCTCGGACCACGAGCAGTACTTC
NA	TRBV5-6	once	TRBJ2-2	CASSLLTASNTGELFF	TGTGCCAGCAGCTTGCTGACAGCTTCGAACACCGGGGAGCTGTTTTTT
NA	TRBV7-9	NA	TRBJ2-7	CASSSRDAAYEQYF	TGTGCCAGCAGCAGCCGGGACGCCGCCTACGAGCAGTACTTC
NA	TRBV7-9	once	TRBJ2-5	CASRRGSDGETQYF	TGTGCCAGCAGGCGCGGCTCGGACGGAGAGACCCAGTACTTC
TRBD1	TRBV5-6	NA	TRBJ2-1	CASGDGTGGLNEQFF	TGTGCCAGCGGCGACGGGACAGGGGGTTTAAATGAGCAGTTCTTC
NA	TRBV5-4	NA	TRBJ2-1	CASSSPNGDGLSSGFF	TGTGCCAGCAGCTCCCCGAATGGGGACGGCCTTTCCTCGGGGTTCTTC
NA	TRBV6-1	NA	TRBJ2-2	CATGVAGELFF	TGTGCCACAGGGGTCGCCGGGGAGCTGTTTTTT
NA	TRBV4-1	NA	TRBJ2-2	CASQTRTSGELFF	TGCGCCAGCCAAACCCGGACGTCCGGGGAGCTGTTTTTT
TRBD1	TRBV28	NA	TRBJ1-2	CASSFDRAGYTF	TGTGCCAGCAGCTTTGACAGGGCTGGCTACACCTTC
NA	TRBV7-8	NA	TRBJ2-1	CASSLAWIGQAGGNEQFF	TGTGCCAGCAGCTTAGCCTGGATAGGACAGGCAGGAGGGAATGAGCAGTTCTTC
TRBD2	TRBV27	NA	TRBJ2-1	CASSFRGGSYNEQFF	TGTGCCAGCAGTTTTCGGGGGGGATCCTACAATGAGCAGTTCTTC
NA	TRBV28	once	TRBJ1-1	CASSLRGNEAFF	TGTGCCAGCAGTTTAAGAGGGAATGAAGCTTTCTTT
TRBD1	TRBV13	NA	TRBJ2-3	CASSFGGQGPPTDTQYF	TGTGCCAGCAGCTTTGGGGGACAGGGCCCACCCACAGATACGCAGTATTTT
TRBD2	TRBV19	NA	TRBJ2-1	CASTMGVGTSTEQFF	TGTGCCAGTACCATGGGGGTCGGGACTAGCACTGAGCAGTTCTTC
NA	TRBV7-9	NA	TRBJ1-1	CASSSGVSPFF	TGTGCCAGCAGCTCCGGGGTATCTCCTTTCTTT
TRBD1	TRBV27	NA	TRBJ2-7	CASSPGTGYEQYF	TGTGCCAGCAGTCCCGGGACAGGCTACGAGCAGTACTTC
NA	TRBV7-9	few	TRBJ1-1	CASSPGGTEAFF	TGTGCCAGCAGCCCCGGAGGCACTGAAGCTTTCTTT
NA	TRBV5-8	NA	TRBJ1-5	CASSFYFMLERNQPQHF	TGTGCCAGCAGCTTTTACTTCATGTTGGAGCGCAATCAGCCCCAGCATTTT
NA	TRBV28	NA	TRBJ1-4	CASSLLQGRTNEKLFF	TGTGCCAGCAGTTTACTCCAGGGCCGTACTAATGAAAAACTGTTTTTT
TRBD1	TRBV5-8	NA	TRBJ2-2	CASSPTGGGGELFF	TGTGCCAGCAGCCCGACAGGGGGCGGCGGGGAGCTGTTTTTT
TRBD1	TRBV2	NA	TRBJ1-5	CASRLFRQGGVNQPQHF	TGTGCCAGCAGACTATTCAGACAGGGAGGGGTCAATCAGCCCCAGCATTTT
NA	TRBV27	NA	TRBJ2-7	CASSLGAGRRREQYF	TGTGCCAGCAGTTTAGGGGCAGGCCGTCGCCGCGAGCAGTACTTC
NA	TRBV6-1	NA	TRBJ2-7	CASSDEQGYEQYF	TGTGCCAGCAGTGATGAACAGGGTTACGAGCAGTACTTC
TRBD1	TRBV6-1	NA	TRBJ1-2	CASSVGTGGWRDGYTF	TGTGCCAGCAGTGTCGGGACAGGGGGCTGGCGGGATGGCTACACCTTC
NA	TRBV18	NA	TRBJ2-7	CASSPGGYEQYF	TGTGCCAGCTCACCGGGGGGTTACGAGCAGTACTTC
TRBD2	TRBV19	NA	TRBJ2-7	CASSPRQGGLTILAGDHEQYF	TGTGCCAGTAGTCCCCGACAGGGGGGGCTTACCATACTAGCGGGAGATCACGAGCAGTACTTC
NA	TRBV7-9	NA	TRBJ2-7	CASSLVGNSYEQYF	TGTGCCAGCAGCTTAGTCGGGAATTCCTACGAGCAGTACTTC
NA	TRBV2	NA	TRBJ1-5	CASSPGWGSNQPQHF	TGTGCCAGCAGCCCGGGGTGGGGAAGCAATCAGCCCCAGCATTTT
NA	TRBV4-1	NA	TRBJ2-2	CASSLLTGTANTGELFF	TGCGCCAGCAGCCTACTGACCGGGACTGCCAACACCGGGGAGCTGTTTTTT
TRBD1	TRBV4-1	NA	TRBJ2-2	CASGGPGGGELFF	TGCGCCAGCGGGGGTCCAGGGGGCGGGGAGCTGTTTTTT
NA	TRBV5-1	NA	TRBJ1-1	CASSLGAWEYEAFF	TGCGCCAGCAGCTTAGGGGCTTGGGAATATGAAGCTTTCTTT
NA	TRBV28	NA	TRBJ2-1	CASSLTGSEQFF	TGTGCCAGCAGTCTAACAGGCTCTGAGCAGTTCTTC